The 9 T cell receptor beta chains in this list originate from one sample, sequenced in a study of HIV-infected patients and healthy controls. cDNA was made from 500 ng RNA using alpha and beta constant primers. Using multiplexing indices, alpha and beta chain libraries were generated apart by chain-specific third strand synthesis. Via MiXCR, TCRdb re-called the 5' RACE reads, giving one row per CDR3 protein. The data show some 7,000 distinct CDR3 sequences, under 11% seen once. Follow-up blood was drawn about 14 weeks, roughly three months, after antiretroviral therapy began. No cell fractionation was done, so the repertoire covers all unsorted peripheral blood T cells. This specimen was blood, taken during antiretroviral therapy. The source of these receptors is an adult with HIV infection.

This clonotype was picked up many times. This sequence joins TRBV6-5 and TRBJ1-5; possible D gene TRBD1, 6 bases. Germline V gene data show CDR1 as MNHEY and CDR2 as SVGAGI. Trimming left V 4 bases short and J 2 bases short, with 12 bases between. There are 15 residues in the CDR3. The CDR3 region has the DNA TGTGCCAGCAGTTCTACAGGGCATGGCAATCAGCCCCAGCATTTT. It translates to CASSSTGHGNQPQHF.

This clonotype is a singleton in its sample. This chain joins TRBV2 and TRBJ2-5; TRBD2 agrees at 11 bases. This CDR3 has 15 amino acids. Per germline, CDR1 SNHLY and CDR2 FYNNEI. With 8 bases clipped from V and 3 bases from J, the junction kept 8 bases outside the gene matches. CDR3 sequence reads: CASGGTSGREETQYF. Here the CDR3 DNA reads TGTGCCAGCGGGGGGACTAGCGGACGAGAAGAGACCCAGTACTTC.

This chain uses TRBV27 with TRBJ1-6; a possible D gene is TRBD1 (6 bases). CDR3 length: 13 amino acids. Germline CDR1 MNHEY, CDR2 SMNVEV (reference sequence). V lost 6 bases to trimming and J lost 7 bases, with 10 bases between them. The CDR3 coding sequence is TGTGCCAGCAGGAATACAGGGAATTCACCCCTCCACTTT. Translating it yields CASRNTGNSPLHF.

This clonotype is medium-sized (0.01 to 0.1%) within its sample. V is TRBV7-3 and J is TRBJ2-5, with TRBD2 identical over 9 bases. V lost 5 bases to trimming and J lost 5 bases; unmatched junction nucleotides: 12. Germline V gene data show CDR1 as SGHTA and CDR2 as FQGTGA. This CDR3 contains 16 residues. CDR3 protein: CASSPFKAGGRETQYF. The CDR3 DNA reads as TGTGCCAGCAGCCCCTTTAAAGCGGGGGGTCGGGAGACCCAGTACTTC.

In this sample, this clonotype is medium-sized. The chain is built from TRBV7-2 and TRBJ2-7, with D perhaps given as TRBD1 or TRBD2 (6 bases each). Germline lookup yields CDR1 SGHTA and CDR2 FQGNSA. V was cut by 8 bases and J by 5 bases, with 16 bases left in between. The CDR3 loop spans 13 amino acids. Written as DNA, the CDR3 is TGTGCCAGCTCGGGGGCACCGGTAAACGAGCAGTACTTC. It translates to CASSGAPVNEQYF.

This clonotype ranks as medium-sized (0.01 to 0.1%). This sequence joins TRBV12-3 or TRBV12-4 and TRBJ2-7; perhaps TRBD1 as D (6 bases). This CDR3 has 14 amino acids. V lost 3 bases and J lost 2, with 11 bases in between. The DNA of the CDR3 is TGTGCCAGCAGTTTCGATACAGGGACCTACGAGCAGTACTTC. It translates to CASSFDTGTYEQYF.

Within the sample, this clonotype is medium-sized. This rearrangement joins TRBV28 to TRBJ2-7, with TRBD2 matching 9 bases. With 7 bases clipped from V and 4 bases from J, the junction kept 11 bases outside the gene matches. This CDR3 is 15 amino acids long. Germline loops: CDR1 MDHEN, CDR2 SYDVKM. This CDR3 is CASTLKRGAGYEQYF. Here the CDR3 DNA reads TGTGCCAGCACTCTAAAGCGGGGGGCCGGGTACGAGCAGTACTTC.

Within the sample, this clonotype is medium-sized. The rearrangement uses TRBV6-5 and TRBJ2-2; a possible D gene is TRBD2 (7 bases). V gave up 8 bases and J gave up 1 base, with 14 bases separating them. This CDR3 contains 15 residues. Looked up from germline, CDR1 is MNHEY and CDR2 is SVGAGI. CDR3 residues: CASRTRGVNTGELFF. CDR3 DNA sequence: TGTGCCAGCCGGACTAGGGGGGTGAACACCGGGGAGCTGTTTTTT.

By share, this clonotype counts as medium-sized. The chain combines TRBV20-1 with TRBJ2-3; 10 bases align to TRBD1. CDR1 and CDR2 from the germline V gene are DFQATT and SNEGSKA (reference sequence). The ends lost 6 bases at V and 2 bases at J; junction bases unmatched: 5. The CDR3 is 14 amino acids. CDR3 DNA sequence: TGCAGTGCCCCCGGACAGGGGGTCACAGATACGCAGTATTTT. As protein: CSAPGQGVTDTQYF.